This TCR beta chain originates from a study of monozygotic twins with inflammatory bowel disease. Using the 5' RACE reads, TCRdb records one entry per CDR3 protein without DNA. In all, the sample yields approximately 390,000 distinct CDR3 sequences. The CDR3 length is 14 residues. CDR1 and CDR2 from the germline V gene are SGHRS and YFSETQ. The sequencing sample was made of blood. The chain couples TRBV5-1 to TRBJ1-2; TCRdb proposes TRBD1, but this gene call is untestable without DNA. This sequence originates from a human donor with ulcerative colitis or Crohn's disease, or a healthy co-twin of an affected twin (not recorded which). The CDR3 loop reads CASSFGAGVGGYTF.